This T cell receptor (beta chain) is drawn from a study of T cell responses to AZD1222 COVID-19 vaccine (dated by TCRdb to about 2021). Background on the whole study: AZD1222 recipients with second doses at about 4 weeks or about 12 weeks were pooled, because spike-specific TCR depth and breadth did not differ between schedules. A total of 233 trial participants underwent TCR sequencing, of whom roughly 210 received two doses of AZD1222 and some 26 received two doses of the MenACWY control vaccine. Trial participants were enrolled by age into subgroups of 18-55, 56-69 and 70-plus years, and around 150, 28 and 57 TCR-sequenced participants, respectively, were included in these subgroups. Overall study results and their limits: CD4 TCRs associated with the vaccine covered the entire spike protein, and the dominant responses were in regions 160-218 and 743-854. In the small 56-69-year group, the increase in depth fell short of significance, most likely because of low power. After two AZD1222 doses, both the breadth and the depth of spike-specific TCRs were significantly higher than at day 0 and than in MenACWY recipients. No day 14 peak-response samples were available, so repertoires were characterized only after the peak T cell response. Conclusions about previously exposed vaccinees are limited, since just 6 or 7 AZD1222 recipients were seropositive for SARS-CoV-2 at baseline. Most participants were white British and females outnumbered males, and the authors suggested that clonal diversity may have been underestimated. Nearly half of unique spike-specific TCRs reportedly recognized epitopes outside regions mutated in the B.1.351 and B.1.1.7 variants.

The CDR3 regions of human TCRbeta chains were analyzed by immunosequencing. In the paper's pipeline: Repertoire TCRs were checked for matches against a reference library of SARS-CoV-2-specific TCRs that had been generated using the MIRA antigen-specificity platform. Breadth meant the fraction of unique TCRs that were SARS-CoV-2-associated, whereas depth meant the fraction of total T cells that were SARS-CoV-2-associated. Using the MIRA data, every spike-specific TCR was mapped to the spike region that the TCR reacted to and assigned to either a CD4 or a CD8 class. Log10-transformed breadth and depth values were compared by one-way ANOVA with Sidak's multiple comparisons tests. TCRdb provides this immuneACCESS table in a form limited to in-frame rearrangements. Some clones are lacking; in checked studies, under half of them reflect an unresolved V gene, and why the rest are absent is not known. V, J and clone size reflect that table, while D and trimming were determined from the DNA. The sample records approximately 100,000 clones, approximately 87% of which are singletons. Jointly, the top ten make up 9% to 15% of the sample.

On this clone itself: There is no known antigen for this receptor. No much larger clone exists at a distance of one base, and base qualities are not known.

V is pared back by 4 bases and J by 3 bases, with 10 bases lying between the germline termini. CDR1 and CDR2 are read off the germline V gene as SQVTM and ANQGSEA. The CDR3 numbers 13 residues from cysteine through phenylalanine. Only the CDR3 DNA stays, 39 bases, in frame from base 1. Sample time point, as interpreted from the label and publication: baseline before first vaccination. Vaccinee samples were obtained from the UK trials COV001 and COV002, which included a single-blind randomized controlled phase 2/3 trial of AZD1222 (ChAdOx1 nCoV-19) in healthy adults. For TCRbeta chain sequencing, PBMC samples were collected from trial participants at day 0 and at day 28 after the second dose.

The clonotype comes from an adult in good health. Sequenced here: peripheral blood, sampled on day 0 of AZD1222 vaccination. In this chain, TRBV29-1 is recombined with TRBJ1-5, with TRBD1 perhaps the D gene, on 5 matching bases. CDR3 region: CSVGAGVNQPQHF. The nucleotides read TGCAGCGTTGGGGCGGGGGTCAATCAGCCCCAGCATTTT.